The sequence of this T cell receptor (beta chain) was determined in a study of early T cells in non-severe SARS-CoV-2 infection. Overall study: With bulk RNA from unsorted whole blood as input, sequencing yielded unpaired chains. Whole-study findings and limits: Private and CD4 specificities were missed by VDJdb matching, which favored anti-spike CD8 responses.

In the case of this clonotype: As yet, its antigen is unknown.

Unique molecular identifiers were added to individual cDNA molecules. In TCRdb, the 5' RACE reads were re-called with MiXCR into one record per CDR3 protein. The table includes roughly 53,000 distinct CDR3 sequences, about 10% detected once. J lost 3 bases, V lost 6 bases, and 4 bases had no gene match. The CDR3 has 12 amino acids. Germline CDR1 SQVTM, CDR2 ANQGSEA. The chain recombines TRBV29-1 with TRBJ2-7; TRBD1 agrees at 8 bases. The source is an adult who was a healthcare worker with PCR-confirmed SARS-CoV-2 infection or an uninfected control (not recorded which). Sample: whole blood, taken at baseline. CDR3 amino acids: CSVSGQDYEQYF. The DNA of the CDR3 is TGCAGCGTCTCGGGACAGGACTACGAGCAGTACTTC.